One sample yielded the 8 T cell receptor beta chains listed below, sequenced in a study of blood T cells in healthy people across ages. A J-beta primer mix and a sample-barcoded 5' primer were used in a second PCR of roughly 6 to 11 cycles. Via MiXCR, TCRdb re-called the 5' RACE reads, giving one row per CDR3 protein. The table lists roughly 1.4 million distinct CDR3 sequences, around 59% of them singletons. Sequenced input: blood. These TCRs come from a man in his late teens or twenties in good health.

The gene calls are TRBV7-8 and TRBJ1-2; 7 nucleotides align to TRBD1. This CDR3 contains 16 residues. CDR1 and CDR2 from the germline V gene are SGHVS and FQNEAQ. With 1 base clipped from V and 8 bases from J, the junction kept 13 bases outside the gene matches. The CDR3 coding sequence is TGTGCCAGCAGCTTAGGGGCCCGAGGGGGCTCTGAGGGCTACACCTTC. This sequence encodes CASSLGARGGSEGYTF.

This clonotype was detected only a few times. V and J are TRBV9 and TRBJ2-7, with no clear D. CDR3 length: 13 residues. Germline CDR1 SGDLS, CDR2 YYNGEE. V was clipped by 4 bases and J by 6 bases, with 14 bases between them. CDR3 residues: CASSNTLGREQYF. CDR3 sequence (DNA): TGTGCCAGCAGCAACACGCTGGGCCGCGAGCAGTACTTC. The full variable domain, rest sourced from reference TRBV9 and TRBJ2-7, is DSGVTQTPKHLITATGQRVTLRCSPRSGDLSVYWYQQSLDQGLQFLIQYYNGEERAKGNILERFSAQQFPDLHSELNLSSLELGDSALYFCASSNTLGREQYFGPGTRLTVT.

This clonotype has a handful of counts. The chain is built from TRBV27 and TRBJ2-7; D remains unclear. The germline CDR1 and CDR2 sequences are MNHEY and SMNVEV (reference sequence). The CDR3 contains 10 residues. The germline V and J ends were trimmed by 11 bases and 3 bases, with 8 bases remaining between them. This chain's CDR3 is CAGWGYEQYF. CDR3 bases: TGTGCCGGATGGGGCTACGAGCAGTACTTC.

This clonotype has only one observation. This chain joins TRBV10-3 and TRBJ2-5, with 9 bases identical to TRBD1. J lost 5 bases, V lost 3 bases, and 7 bases had no gene match. The CDR3 extends over 15 amino acids. CDR1 ENHRY and CDR2 SYGVKD come from the germline V gene. The DNA for the CDR3 is TGTGCCATCAGTGACCGGGACAGGGTACGGGAGACCCAGTACTTC. This sequence encodes CAISDRDRVRETQYF.

There are a few counts of this clonotype. The chain is built from TRBV29-1 and TRBJ1-5; possible D gene TRBD1, 5 bases. V was shortened by 7 bases and J by 5 bases, with 15 bases between the two germline ends. CDR1 is SQVTM and CDR2 is ANQGSEA in the germline V gene. The CDR3 totals 13 residues. Here the CDR3 reads CSASEGRDQPQHF. CDR3 DNA: TGCAGCGCCTCTGAGGGCAGGGATCAGCCCCAGCATTTT.

This clonotype was counted between two and nine times. V gene TRBV20-1 combines with J gene TRBJ2-7; no clear D gene. V gave up 3 bases and J gave up 2 bases, with 14 bases separating them. There are 14 residues in the CDR3. In germline, CDR1 is DFQATT, CDR2 SNEGSKA (reference sequence). The CDR3 coding sequence is TGCAGTGCTAGTTCGCACCTTGGGGCCTACGAGCAGTACTTC. It specifies CSASSHLGAYEQYF.

The chain employs TRBV5-1 and TRBJ2-7, with TRBD1 as a possible D gene (5 bases). The V gene lost 2 bases and the J gene lost 7 bases, with 13 bases spanning the gap. CDR1 is SGHRS, CDR2 YFSETQ, per germline. The CDR3 extends over 13 amino acids. In DNA form, the CDR3 reads TGCGCCAGCAGCTTAAATCCAGGGCGGGAGCAGTACTTC. Amino acid sequence: CASSLNPGREQYF.

This clonotype was counted between two and nine times. The chain carries TRBV7-8 and TRBJ2-7, with D possibly being TRBD2 (6 bases). The germline V gene has CDR1 SGHVS and CDR2 FQNEAQ. The germline V and J ends were trimmed by 5 bases and 4 bases, with 12 bases remaining between them. This CDR3 is built from 13 residues. The CDR3: CASSALRGYEQYF. The CDR3 DNA sequence: TGTGCCAGCAGCGCTCTTCGGGGGTACGAGCAGTACTTC.